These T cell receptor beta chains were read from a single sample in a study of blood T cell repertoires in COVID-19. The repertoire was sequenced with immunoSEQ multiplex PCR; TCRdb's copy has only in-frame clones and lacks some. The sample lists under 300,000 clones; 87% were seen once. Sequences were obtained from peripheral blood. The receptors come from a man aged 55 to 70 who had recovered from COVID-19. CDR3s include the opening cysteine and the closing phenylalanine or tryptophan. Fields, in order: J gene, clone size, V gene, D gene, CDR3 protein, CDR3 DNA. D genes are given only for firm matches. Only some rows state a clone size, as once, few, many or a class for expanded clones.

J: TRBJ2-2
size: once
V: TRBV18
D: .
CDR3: CASSLAYNTGELFF
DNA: TGTGCCAGCTCACTTGCGTATAACACCGGGGAGCTGTTTTTT

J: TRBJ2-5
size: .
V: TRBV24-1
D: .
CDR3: CATSQVGEETQYF
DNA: TGTGCCACCAGTCAGGTCGGGGAAGAGACCCAGTACTTC

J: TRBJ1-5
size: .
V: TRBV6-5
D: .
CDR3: CASRADSLLNQPQHF
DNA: TGTGCCAGCAGGGCGGACAGTCTACTAAATCAGCCCCAGCATTTT

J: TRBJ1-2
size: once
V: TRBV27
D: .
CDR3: CASSLDRNYGYTF
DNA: TGTGCCAGCAGTTTAGACAGAAACTATGGCTACACCTTC

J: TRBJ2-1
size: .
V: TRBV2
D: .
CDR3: CASRASYNEQFF
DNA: TGTGCCAGCAGGGCTTCTTACAATGAGCAGTTCTTC

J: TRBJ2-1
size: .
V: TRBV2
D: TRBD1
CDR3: CASNWRGQGEQFF
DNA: TGTGCCAGCAACTGGAGGGGACAGGGTGAGCAGTTCTTC

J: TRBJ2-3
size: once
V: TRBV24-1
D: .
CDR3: CATSAPGGADTQYF
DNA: TGTGCCACCAGTGCCCCTGGCGGGGCGGATACGCAGTATTTT

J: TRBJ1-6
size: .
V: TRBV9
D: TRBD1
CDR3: CASSGGFGTDNSPLHF
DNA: TGTGCCAGCAGCGGTGGATTTGGGACAGATAATTCACCCCTCCACTTT

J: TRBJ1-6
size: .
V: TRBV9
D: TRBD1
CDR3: CASSPRDRAISYNSPLHF
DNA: TGTGCCAGCAGCCCCAGGGACAGGGCGATCTCCTATAATTCACCCCTCCACTTT

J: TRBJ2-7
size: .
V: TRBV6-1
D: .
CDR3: CASSEEPRSANEQYF
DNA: TGTGCCAGCAGTGAAGAACCCAGGTCCGCCAACGAGCAGTACTTC

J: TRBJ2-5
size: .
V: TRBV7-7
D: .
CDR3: CASSFRGSQETQYF
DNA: TGTGCCAGCAGCTTCAGGGGTTCCCAAGAGACCCAGTACTTC

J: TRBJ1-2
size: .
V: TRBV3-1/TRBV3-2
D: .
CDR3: CASSQEAGPVGYTF
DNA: TGTGCCAGCAGCCAAGAAGCAGGGCCGGTTGGCTACACCTTC

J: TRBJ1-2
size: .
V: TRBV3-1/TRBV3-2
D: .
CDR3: CASSRRFDGAFNYGYTF
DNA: TGTGCCAGCAGCCGACGATTCGACGGAGCGTTTAACTATGGCTACACCTTC

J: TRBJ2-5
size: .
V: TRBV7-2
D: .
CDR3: CASSPSGYQETQYF
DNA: TGTGCCAGCAGCCCTTCGGGGTACCAAGAGACCCAGTACTTC

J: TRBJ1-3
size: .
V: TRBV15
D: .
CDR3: CATSTREGTRGNTIYF
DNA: TGTGCCACCAGCACCCGGGAGGGGACGAGAGGAAACACCATATATTTT

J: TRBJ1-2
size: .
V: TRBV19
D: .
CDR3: CASSIEGRRGYTF
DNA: TGTGCCAGTAGTATAGAGGGGCGACGGGGCTACACCTTC

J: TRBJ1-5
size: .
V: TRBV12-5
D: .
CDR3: CASGATINQPQHF
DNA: TGTGCTAGTGGGGCAACCATTAATCAGCCCCAGCATTTT

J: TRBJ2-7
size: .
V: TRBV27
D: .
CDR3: CASSPWGSSYEQYF
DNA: TGTGCCAGCAGCCCTTGGGGCAGCTCCTACGAGCAGTACTTC

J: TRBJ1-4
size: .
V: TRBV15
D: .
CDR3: CATSRGQSATNEKLFF
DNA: TGTGCCACCAGCAGAGGCCAGTCCGCAACTAATGAAAAACTGTTTTTT

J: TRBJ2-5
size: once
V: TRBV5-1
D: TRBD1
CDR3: CATTWTGGARETQYF
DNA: TGCGCCACTACGTGGACAGGGGGCGCGCGGGAGACCCAGTACTTC

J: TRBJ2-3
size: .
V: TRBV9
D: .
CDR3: CASSPQGRGSTDTQYF
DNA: TGTGCCAGCAGCCCCCAGGGCAGGGGAAGCACAGATACGCAGTATTTT

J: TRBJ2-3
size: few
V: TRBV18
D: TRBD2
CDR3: CASSRGADTQYF
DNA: TGTGCCAGCTCTCGGGGGGCAGATACGCAGTATTTT

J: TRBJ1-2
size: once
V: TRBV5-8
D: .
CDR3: CASSLYQGNYGYTF
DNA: TGTGCCAGCAGCTTGTACCAGGGGAACTATGGCTACACCTTC

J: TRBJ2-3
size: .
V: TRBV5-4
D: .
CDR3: CASSLDTASTDTQYF
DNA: TGTGCCAGCAGCTTGGACACCGCTAGCACAGATACGCAGTATTTT

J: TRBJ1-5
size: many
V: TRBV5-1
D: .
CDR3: CASSLEQGGGNQPQHF
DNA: TGCGCCAGCAGCTTAGAACAGGGAGGGGGCAATCAGCCCCAGCATTTT

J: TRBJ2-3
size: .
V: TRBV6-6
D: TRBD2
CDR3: CASSRSGGVVLSTDTQYF
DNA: TGTGCCAGCAGTCGAAGCGGGGGGGTAGTTCTTAGCACAGATACGCAGTATTTT

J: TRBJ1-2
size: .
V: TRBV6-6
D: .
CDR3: CASSYSSETGYTF
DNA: TGTGCCAGCAGTTACTCGAGCGAGACGGGCTACACCTTC

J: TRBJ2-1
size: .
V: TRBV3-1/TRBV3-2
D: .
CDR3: CARPRTDNNEQFF
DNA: TGTGCCCGCCCAAGGACAGATAACAATGAGCAGTTCTTC

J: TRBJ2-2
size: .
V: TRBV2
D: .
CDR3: CASSTPGELFF
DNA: TGTGCTAGCAGTACTCCCGGGGAGCTGTTTTTT

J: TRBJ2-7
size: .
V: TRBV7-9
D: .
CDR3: CASSSQGGLAYEQYF
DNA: TGTGCCAGCAGCTCTCAGGGGGGCTTAGCCTACGAGCAGTACTTC

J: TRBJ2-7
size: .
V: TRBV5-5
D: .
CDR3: CASSLVPPPATGPTYEQYF
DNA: TGTGCCAGCAGCTTAGTTCCCCCCCCCGCGACAGGCCCAACCTACGAGCAGTACTTC